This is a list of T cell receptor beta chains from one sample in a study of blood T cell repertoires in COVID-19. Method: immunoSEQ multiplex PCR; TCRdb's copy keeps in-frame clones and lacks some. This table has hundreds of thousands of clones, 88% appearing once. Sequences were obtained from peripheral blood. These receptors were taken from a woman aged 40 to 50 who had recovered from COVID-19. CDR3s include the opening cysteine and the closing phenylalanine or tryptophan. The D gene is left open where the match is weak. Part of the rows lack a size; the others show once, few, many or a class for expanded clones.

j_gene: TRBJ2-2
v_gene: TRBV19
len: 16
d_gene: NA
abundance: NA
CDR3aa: CASRPTGTRGTGELFF
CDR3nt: TGTGCCAGTAGGCCAACAGGGACCAGGGGCACCGGGGAGCTGTTTTTT

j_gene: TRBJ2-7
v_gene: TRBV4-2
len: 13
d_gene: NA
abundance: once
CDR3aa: CASRPGASAEQYF
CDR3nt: TGTGCCAGCAGACCCGGGGCTAGCGCCGAGCAGTACTTC

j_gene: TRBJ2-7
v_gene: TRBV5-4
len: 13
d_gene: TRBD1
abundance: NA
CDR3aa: CASSPGTAYEQYF
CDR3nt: TGTGCCAGCAGCCCCGGGACAGCTTACGAGCAGTACTTC

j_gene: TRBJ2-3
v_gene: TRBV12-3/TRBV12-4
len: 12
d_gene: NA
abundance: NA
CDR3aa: CASSLRENTQYF
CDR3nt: TGTGCCAGCAGTTTACGGGAAAATACGCAGTATTTT

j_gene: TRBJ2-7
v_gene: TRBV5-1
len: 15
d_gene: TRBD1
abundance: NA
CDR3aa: CASSLGGQGRYEQYF
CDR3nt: TGCGCCAGCAGCTTGGGGGGACAGGGGAGGTACGAGCAGTACTTC

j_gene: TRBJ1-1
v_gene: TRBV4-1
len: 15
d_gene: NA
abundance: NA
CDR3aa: CASSQGGRRSPEAFF
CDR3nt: TGCGCCAGCAGCCAAGGGGGCCGCCGGTCTCCTGAAGCTTTCTTT

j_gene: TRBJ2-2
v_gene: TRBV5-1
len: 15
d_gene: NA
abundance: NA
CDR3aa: CASSGGASPTGELFF
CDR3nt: TGCGCCAGCAGCGGGGGGGCTAGCCCCACCGGGGAGCTGTTTTTT

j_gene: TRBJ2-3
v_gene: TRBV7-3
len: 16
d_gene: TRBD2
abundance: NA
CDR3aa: CASSSPAGGPGDTQYF
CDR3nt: TGTGCCAGCAGCTCGCCCGCGGGAGGGCCGGGTGATACGCAGTATTTT

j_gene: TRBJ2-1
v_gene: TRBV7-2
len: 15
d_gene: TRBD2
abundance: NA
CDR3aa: CASSSGLAPNNEQFF
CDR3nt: TGTGCCAGCAGCTCGGGACTAGCGCCAAACAATGAGCAGTTCTTC

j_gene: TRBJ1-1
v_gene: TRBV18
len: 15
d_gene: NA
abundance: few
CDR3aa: CASSPGKERTTEAFF
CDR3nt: TGTGCCAGCTCACCCGGGAAGGAGAGGACGACTGAAGCTTTCTTT

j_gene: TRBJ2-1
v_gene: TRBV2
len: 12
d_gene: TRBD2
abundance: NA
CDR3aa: CATRWGGSEQFF
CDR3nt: TGTGCCACCCGGTGGGGGGGGAGTGAGCAGTTCTTC

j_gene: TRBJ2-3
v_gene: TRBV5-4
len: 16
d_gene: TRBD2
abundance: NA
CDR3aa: CASSPWGAGSTDTQYF
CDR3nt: TGTGCCAGCAGCCCATGGGGAGCGGGAAGCACAGATACGCAGTATTTT

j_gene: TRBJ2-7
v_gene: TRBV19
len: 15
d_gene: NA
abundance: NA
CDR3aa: CASSGGQGGIDEQYF
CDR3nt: TGTGCCAGTAGTGGGGGACAAGGTGGGATCGACGAGCAGTACTTC

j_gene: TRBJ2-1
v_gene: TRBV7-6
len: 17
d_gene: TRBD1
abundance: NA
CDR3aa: CASSLRLGQGPNNEQFF
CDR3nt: TGTGCCAGCAGCTTACGACTTGGACAGGGGCCTAACAATGAGCAGTTCTTC

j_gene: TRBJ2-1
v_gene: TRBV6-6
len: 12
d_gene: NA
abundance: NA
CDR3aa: CASTRSGYEQFF
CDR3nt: TGTGCCAGTACCCGCTCCGGGTATGAGCAGTTCTTC

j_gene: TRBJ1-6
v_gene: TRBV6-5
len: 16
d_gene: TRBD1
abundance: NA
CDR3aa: CASSWGTAQGASPLHF
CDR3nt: TGTGCCAGCAGTTGGGGGACAGCCCAAGGGGCCTCACCCCTCCACTTT

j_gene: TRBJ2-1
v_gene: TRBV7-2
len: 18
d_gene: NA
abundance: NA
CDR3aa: CASSLAQSGVGSFNEQFF
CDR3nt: TGTGCCAGCAGCTTAGCGCAGTCGGGAGTCGGTTCATTCAATGAGCAGTTCTTC

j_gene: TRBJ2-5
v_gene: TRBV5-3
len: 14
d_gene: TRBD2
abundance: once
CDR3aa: CARSQGLAGETQYF
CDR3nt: TGTGCCAGAAGCCAAGGACTAGCGGGAGAGACCCAGTACTTC

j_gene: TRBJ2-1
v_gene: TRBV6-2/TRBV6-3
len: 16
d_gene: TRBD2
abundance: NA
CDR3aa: CASSSQREGSYNEQFF
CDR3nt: TGTGCCAGCAGTTCCCAGCGGGAGGGCTCCTACAATGAGCAGTTCTTC

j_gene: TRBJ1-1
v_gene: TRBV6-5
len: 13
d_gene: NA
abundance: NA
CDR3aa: CASSRPRETEAFF
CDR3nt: TGTGCCAGCAGTCGACCCCGGGAGACTGAAGCTTTCTTT

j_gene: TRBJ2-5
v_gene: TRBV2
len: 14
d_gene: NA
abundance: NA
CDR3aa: CASRGAGDRETQYF
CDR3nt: TGTGCCAGCAGGGGGGCGGGGGATCGAGAGACCCAGTACTTC

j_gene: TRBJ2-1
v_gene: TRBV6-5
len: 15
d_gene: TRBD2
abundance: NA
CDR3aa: CASSLLAGSYNEQFF
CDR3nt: TGTGCCAGCAGTTTGCTAGCGGGCTCCTACAATGAGCAGTTCTTC

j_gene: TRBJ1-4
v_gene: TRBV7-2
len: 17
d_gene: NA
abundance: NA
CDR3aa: CASSSGPTHRTNEKLFF
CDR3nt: TGTGCCAGCAGCTCAGGGCCGACCCACCGAACTAATGAAAAACTGTTTTTT

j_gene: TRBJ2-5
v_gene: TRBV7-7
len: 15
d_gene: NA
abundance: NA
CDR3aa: CASSLGRGRGETQYF
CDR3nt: TGTGCTAGCAGCTTAGGGAGGGGGCGCGGGGAGACCCAGTACTTC

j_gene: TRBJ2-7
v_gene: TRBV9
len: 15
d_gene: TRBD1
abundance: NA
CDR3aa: CASSVEAGGSYEQYF
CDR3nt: TGTGCCAGCAGCGTAGAGGCAGGGGGCTCCTACGAGCAGTACTTC

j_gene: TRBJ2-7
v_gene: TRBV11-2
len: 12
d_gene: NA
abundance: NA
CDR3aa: CASSPLANEQYF
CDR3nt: TGTGCCAGCAGCCCCCTAGCGAACGAGCAGTACTTC

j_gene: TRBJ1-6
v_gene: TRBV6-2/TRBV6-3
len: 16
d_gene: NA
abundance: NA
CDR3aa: CASSYSMSGDNSPLHF
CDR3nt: TGTGCCAGCAGTTACTCGATGTCCGGAGATAATTCACCCCTCCACTTT

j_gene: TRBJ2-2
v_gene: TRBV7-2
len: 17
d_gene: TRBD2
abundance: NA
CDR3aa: CASSLSGLAGGTGELFF
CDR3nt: TGTGCCAGCAGCTTATCAGGTCTGGCGGGAGGCACCGGGGAGCTGTTTTTT

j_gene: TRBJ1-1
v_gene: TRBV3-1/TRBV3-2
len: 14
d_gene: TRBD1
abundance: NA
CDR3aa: CASSRTGANTEAFF
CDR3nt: TGTGCCAGCAGCCGGACAGGGGCAAACACTGAAGCTTTCTTT

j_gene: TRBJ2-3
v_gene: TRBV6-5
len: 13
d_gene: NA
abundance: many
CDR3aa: CASTKRGTDTQYF
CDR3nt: TGTGCCAGCACTAAACGAGGCACAGATACGCAGTATTTT

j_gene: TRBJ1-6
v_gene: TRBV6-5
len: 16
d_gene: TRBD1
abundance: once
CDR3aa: CASSYLSQGGNSPLHF
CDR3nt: TGTGCCAGCAGTTACTTGTCCCAGGGGGGCAATTCACCCCTCCACTTT

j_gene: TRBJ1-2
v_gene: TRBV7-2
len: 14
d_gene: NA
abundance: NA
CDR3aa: CASSPRGASYGYTF
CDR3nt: TGTGCCAGCAGCCCCCGGGGGGCTTCCTATGGCTACACCTTC

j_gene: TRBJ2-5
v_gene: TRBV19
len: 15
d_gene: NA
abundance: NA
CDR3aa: CASSSRVGLGETQYF
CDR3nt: TGTGCCAGTAGTAGTCGGGTCGGCCTTGGGGAGACCCAGTACTTC

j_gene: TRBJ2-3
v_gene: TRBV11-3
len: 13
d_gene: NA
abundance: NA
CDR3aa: CASSPGGTDTQYF
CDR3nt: TGTGCCAGCAGCCCCGGGGGCACAGATACGCAGTATTTT

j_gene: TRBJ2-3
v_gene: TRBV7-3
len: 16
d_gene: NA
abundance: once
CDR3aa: CASSPDWGGNTDTQYF
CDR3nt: TGTGCCAGCAGCCCCGATTGGGGGGGCAACACAGATACGCAGTATTTT

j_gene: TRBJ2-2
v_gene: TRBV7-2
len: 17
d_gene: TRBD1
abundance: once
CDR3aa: CASSPRAGTGVPGELFF
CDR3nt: TGTGCCAGCAGCCCCCGCGCCGGGACAGGGGTCCCCGGGGAGCTGTTTTTT

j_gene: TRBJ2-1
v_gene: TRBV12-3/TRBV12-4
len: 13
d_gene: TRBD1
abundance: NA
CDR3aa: CASLQGQRYEQFF
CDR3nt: TGTGCCAGTCTCCAGGGACAGAGGTATGAGCAGTTCTTC

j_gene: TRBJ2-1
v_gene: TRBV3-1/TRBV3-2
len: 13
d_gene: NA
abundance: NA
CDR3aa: CASSQALTSEQFF
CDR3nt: TGTGCCAGCAGCCAAGCCCTTACCAGTGAGCAGTTCTTC

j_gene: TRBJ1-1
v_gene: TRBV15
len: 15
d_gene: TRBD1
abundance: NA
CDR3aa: CATSRQRGPVAEAFF
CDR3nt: TGTGCCACCAGCAGACAAAGGGGGCCGGTGGCCGAAGCTTTCTTT

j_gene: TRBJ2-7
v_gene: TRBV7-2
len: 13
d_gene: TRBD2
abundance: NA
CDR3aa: CASSGLGTYEQYF
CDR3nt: TGTGCCAGCAGCGGACTAGGAACCTACGAGCAGTACTTC

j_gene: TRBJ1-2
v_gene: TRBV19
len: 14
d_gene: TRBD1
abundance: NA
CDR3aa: CASSPRTGNYGYTF
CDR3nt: TGTGCCAGTAGTCCGAGGACAGGGAACTATGGCTACACCTTC

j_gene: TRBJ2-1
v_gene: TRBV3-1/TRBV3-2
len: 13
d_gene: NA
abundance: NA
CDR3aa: CASSPQQVGEQFF
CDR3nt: TGTGCCAGCAGCCCCCAACAGGTCGGTGAGCAGTTCTTC

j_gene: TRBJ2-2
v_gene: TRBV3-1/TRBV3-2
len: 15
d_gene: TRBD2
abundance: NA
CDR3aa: CASSRPGTSSGELFF
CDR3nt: TGTGCCAGCAGCCGACCGGGGACTAGCTCCGGGGAGCTGTTTTTT

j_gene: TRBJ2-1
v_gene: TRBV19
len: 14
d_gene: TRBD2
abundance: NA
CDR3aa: CASSAGVSYNEQFF
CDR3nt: TGTGCCAGCTCAGCGGGAGTATCCTACAATGAGCAGTTCTTC

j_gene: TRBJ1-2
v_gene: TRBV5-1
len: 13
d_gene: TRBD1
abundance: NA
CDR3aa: CATSPGTAYGYTF
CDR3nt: TGCGCCACCAGCCCCGGGACAGCATATGGCTACACCTTC

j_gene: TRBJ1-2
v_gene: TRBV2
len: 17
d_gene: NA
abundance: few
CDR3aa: CASPIRDKKTPSYGYTF
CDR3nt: TGTGCCAGCCCCATCCGGGACAAAAAAACTCCCTCCTATGGCTACACCTTC

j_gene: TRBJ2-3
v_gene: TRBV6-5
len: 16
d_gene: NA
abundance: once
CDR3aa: CASSYSEVTSTDTQYF
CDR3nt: TGTGCCAGCAGTTATTCCGAGGTTACTAGCACAGATACGCAGTATTTT

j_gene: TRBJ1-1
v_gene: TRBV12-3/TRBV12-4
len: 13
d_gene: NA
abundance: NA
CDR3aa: CASSLGGSTEAFF
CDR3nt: TGTGCCAGCAGTTTAGGGGGCAGCACTGAAGCTTTCTTT

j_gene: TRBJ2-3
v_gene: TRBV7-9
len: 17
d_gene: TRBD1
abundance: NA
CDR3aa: CASSKRTPGQGLDTQYF
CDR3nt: TGTGCCAGCAGCAAAAGAACACCGGGACAGGGTCTTGATACGCAGTATTTT

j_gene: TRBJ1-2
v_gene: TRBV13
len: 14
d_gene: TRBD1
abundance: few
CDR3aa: CASSTGQTGYGYTF
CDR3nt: TGTGCCAGCAGCACGGGACAGACCGGCTATGGCTACACCTTC